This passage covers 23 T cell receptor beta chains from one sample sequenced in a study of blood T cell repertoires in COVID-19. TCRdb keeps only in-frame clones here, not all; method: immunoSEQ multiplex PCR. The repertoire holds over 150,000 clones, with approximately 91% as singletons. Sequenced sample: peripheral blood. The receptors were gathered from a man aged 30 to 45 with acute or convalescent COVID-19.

CDR3 nucleotide sequence: TGTGCCAGTAGTATAGGCCTAGCGGGGGGCTCCTACGAGCAGTACTTC. Its protein product is CASSIGLAGGSYEQYF. V and J are TRBV19 and TRBJ2-7; 11 bases align to TRBD2. The CDR3 is 16 residues long. Germline V gene sequence: CDR1 LNHDA, CDR2 SQIVND (reference sequence). Trimming removed 1 base from V and 0 bases from J; junction bases left unmatched: 2. Using reference TRBV19 and TRBJ2-7 for the parts outside the CDR3, the full variable domain is DGGITQSPKYLFRKEGQNVTLSCEQNLNHDAMYWYRQDPGQGLRLIYYSQIVNDFQKGDIAEGYSVSREKKESFPLTVTSAQKNPTAFYLCASSIGLAGGSYEQYFGPGTRLTVT.

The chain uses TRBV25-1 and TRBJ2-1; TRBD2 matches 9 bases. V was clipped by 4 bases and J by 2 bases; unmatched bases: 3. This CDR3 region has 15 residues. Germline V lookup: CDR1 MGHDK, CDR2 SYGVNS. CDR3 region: CASSAGLAPYNEQFF. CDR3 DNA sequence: TGTGCCAGCAGTGCCGGACTAGCGCCCTACAATGAGCAGTTCTTC.

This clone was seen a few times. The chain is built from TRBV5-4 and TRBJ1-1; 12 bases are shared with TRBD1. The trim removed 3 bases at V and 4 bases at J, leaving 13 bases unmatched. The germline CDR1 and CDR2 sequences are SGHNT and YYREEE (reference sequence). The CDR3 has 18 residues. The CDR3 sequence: CASSSGGTGGVMGTEAFF. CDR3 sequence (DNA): TGTGCCAGCAGCTCCGGGGGGACAGGGGGCGTAATGGGCACTGAAGCTTTCTTT.

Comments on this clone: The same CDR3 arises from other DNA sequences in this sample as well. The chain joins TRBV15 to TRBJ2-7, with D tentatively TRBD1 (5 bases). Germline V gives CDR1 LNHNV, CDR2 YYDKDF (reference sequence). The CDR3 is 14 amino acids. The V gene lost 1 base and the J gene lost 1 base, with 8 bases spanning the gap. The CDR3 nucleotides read TGTGCCACCAGCAGAGGGCAGGGTTCCTACGAGCAGTACTTC. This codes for CATSRGQGSYEQYF.

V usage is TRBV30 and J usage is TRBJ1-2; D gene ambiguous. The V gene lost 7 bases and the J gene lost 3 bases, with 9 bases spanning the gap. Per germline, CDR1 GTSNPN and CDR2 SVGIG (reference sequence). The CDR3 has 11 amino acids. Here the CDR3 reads CAFTRDYGYTF. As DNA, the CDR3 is TGTGCCTTCACCCGGGACTATGGCTACACCTTC.

CDR3 DNA sequence: TGTGCCAGCAGTTTAGGAGGGACCAATCAGCCCCAGCATTTT. Translation: CASSLGGTNQPQHF. The V gene is TRBV28, the J gene TRBJ1-5; a weak D match, TRBD1 (5 bases). Germline V lookup: CDR1 MDHEN, CDR2 SYDVKM. The V gene lost 2 bases and the J gene lost 3 bases, with 8 bases spanning the gap. The CDR3 contains 14 residues.

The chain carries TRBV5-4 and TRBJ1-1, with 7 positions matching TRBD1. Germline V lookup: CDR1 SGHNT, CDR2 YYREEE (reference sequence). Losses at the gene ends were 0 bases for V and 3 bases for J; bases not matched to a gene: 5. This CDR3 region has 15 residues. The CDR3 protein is CASSLGGQVDTEAFF. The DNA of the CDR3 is TGTGCCAGCAGCTTGGGTGGACAGGTTGACACTGAAGCTTTCTTT.

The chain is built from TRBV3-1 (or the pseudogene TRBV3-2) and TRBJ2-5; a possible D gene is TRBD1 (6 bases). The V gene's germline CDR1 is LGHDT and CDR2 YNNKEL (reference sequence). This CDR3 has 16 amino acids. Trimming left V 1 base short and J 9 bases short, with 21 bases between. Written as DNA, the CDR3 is TGTGCCAGCAGCCAAGGGTCACAGGGATCTGGGTCGGCCCAGTACTTC. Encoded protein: CASSQGSQGSGSAQYF.

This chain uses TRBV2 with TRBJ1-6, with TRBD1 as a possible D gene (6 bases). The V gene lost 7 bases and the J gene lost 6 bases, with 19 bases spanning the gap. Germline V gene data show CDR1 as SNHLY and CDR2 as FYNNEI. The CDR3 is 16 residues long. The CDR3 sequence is CASIGGAGASNSPLHF. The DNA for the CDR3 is TGTGCCAGCATCGGGGGAGCGGGGGCAAGTAATTCACCCCTCCACTTT. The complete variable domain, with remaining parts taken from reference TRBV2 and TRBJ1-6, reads EPEVTQTPSHQVTQMGQEVILRCVPISNHLYFYWYRQILGQKVEFLVSFYNNEISEKSEIFDDQFSVERPDGSNFTLKIRSTKLEDSAMYFCASIGGAGASNSPLHFGNGTRLTVT.

Here the CDR3 DNA reads TGTGCCACCCGGGACAGGGGGCTATCATCCTCCTACGAGCAGTACTTC. Protein: CATRDRGLSSSYEQYF. The rearrangement uses TRBV19 and TRBJ2-7, with 12 bases lining up with TRBD1. Losses at the gene ends were 10 bases for V and 0 bases for J; bases not matched to a gene: 10. Germline CDR1 is LNHDA and CDR2 is SQIVND (reference sequence). This CDR3 contains 16 residues.

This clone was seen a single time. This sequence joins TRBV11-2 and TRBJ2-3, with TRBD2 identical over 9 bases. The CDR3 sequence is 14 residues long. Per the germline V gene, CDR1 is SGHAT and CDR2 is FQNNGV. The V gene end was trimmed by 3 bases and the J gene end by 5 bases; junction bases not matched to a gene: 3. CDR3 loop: CASSFAGGQDTQYF. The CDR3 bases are TGTGCCAGCAGCTTCGCGGGGGGGCAAGATACGCAGTATTTT.

The CDR3 DNA reads as TGCGCCAGCAGCCCCGACAGGCCCAGGGAAAAACTGTTTTTT. Amino acid sequence: CASSPDRPREKLFF. V is TRBV5-1 and J is TRBJ1-4; TRBD1 might be the D (6 bases). V lost 4 bases to trimming and J lost 8 bases, with 15 bases between them. Germline-derived CDR1 and CDR2 are SGHRS and YFSETQ. The CDR3 length is 14 residues.

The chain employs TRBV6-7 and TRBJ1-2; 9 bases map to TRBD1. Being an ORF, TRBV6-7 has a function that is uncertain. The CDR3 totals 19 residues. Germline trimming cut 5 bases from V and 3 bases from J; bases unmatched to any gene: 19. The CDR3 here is CASSQASGTGSKVDYGYTF. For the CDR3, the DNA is TGTGCCAGCAGTCAGGCTTCCGGGACAGGGAGTAAAGTTGACTATGGCTACACCTTC.

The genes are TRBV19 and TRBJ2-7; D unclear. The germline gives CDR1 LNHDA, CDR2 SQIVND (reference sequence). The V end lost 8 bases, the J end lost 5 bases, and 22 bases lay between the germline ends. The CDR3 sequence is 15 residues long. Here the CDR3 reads CASAIGGLRPNEQYF. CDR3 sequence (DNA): TGTGCCAGTGCCATCGGCGGTCTAAGACCCAACGAGCAGTACTTC.

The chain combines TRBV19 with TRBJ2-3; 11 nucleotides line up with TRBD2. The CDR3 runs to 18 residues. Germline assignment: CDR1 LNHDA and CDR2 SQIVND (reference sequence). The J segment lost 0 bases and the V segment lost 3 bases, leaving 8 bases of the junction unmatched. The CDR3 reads CASSIFPGLAVSTDTQYF. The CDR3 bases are TGTGCCAGTAGTATTTTCCCGGGACTAGCGGTTAGCACAGATACGCAGTATTTT. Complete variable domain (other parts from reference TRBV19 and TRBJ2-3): DGGITQSPKYLFRKEGQNVTLSCEQNLNHDAMYWYRQDPGQGLRLIYYSQIVNDFQKGDIAEGYSVSREKKESFPLTVTSAQKNPTAFYLCASSIFPGLAVSTDTQYFGPGTRLTVL.

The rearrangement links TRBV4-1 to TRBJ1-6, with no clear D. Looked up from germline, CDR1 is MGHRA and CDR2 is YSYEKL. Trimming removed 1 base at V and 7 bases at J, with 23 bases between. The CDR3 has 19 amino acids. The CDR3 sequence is CASSQVLSIEGRGNSPLHF. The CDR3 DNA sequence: TGCGCCAGCAGCCAAGTACTATCCATCGAGGGAAGAGGGAATTCACCCCTCCACTTT.

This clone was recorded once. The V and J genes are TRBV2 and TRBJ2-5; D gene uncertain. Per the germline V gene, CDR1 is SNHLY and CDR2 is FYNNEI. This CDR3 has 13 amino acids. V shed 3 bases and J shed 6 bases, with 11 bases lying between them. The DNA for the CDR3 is TGTGCCAGCAGTGATTGGCAGGTACAGACCCAGTACTTC. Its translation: CASSDWQVQTQYF.

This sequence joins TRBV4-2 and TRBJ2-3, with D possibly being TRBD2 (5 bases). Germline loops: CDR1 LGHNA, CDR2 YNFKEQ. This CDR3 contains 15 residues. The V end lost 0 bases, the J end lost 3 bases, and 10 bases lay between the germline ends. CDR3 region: CASSQDERGTDTQYF. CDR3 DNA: TGTGCCAGCAGCCAAGATGAAAGAGGGACAGATACGCAGTATTTT.

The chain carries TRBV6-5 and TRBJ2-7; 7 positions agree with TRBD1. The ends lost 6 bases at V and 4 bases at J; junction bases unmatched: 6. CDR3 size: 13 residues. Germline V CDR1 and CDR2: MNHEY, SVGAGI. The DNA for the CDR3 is TGTGCCAGCAGCCGGGACAGCTTGTACGAGCAGTACTTC. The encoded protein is CASSRDSLYEQYF.

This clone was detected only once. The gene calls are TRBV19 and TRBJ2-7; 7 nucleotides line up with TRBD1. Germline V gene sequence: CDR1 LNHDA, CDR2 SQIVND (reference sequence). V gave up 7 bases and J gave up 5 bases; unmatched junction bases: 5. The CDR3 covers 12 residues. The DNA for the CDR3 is TGTGCCAGTAAAAAGGGGGCAGACGAGCAGTACTTC. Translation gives CASKKGADEQYF.

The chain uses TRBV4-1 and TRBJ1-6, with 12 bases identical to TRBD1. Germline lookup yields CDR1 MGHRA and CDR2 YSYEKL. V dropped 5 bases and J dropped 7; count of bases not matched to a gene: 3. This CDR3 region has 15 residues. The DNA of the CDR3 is TGCGCCAGCAGCGGGACAGGGGGCAAGAATTCACCCCTCCACTTT. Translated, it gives CASSGTGGKNSPLHF.

The CDR3 region is CAWSPGTVGNTIYF. In DNA, the CDR3 is TGTGCCTGGAGCCCGGGGACAGTTGGAAACACCATATATTTT. This chain links TRBV30 with TRBJ1-3; 7 positions agree with TRBD1. The CDR3 is 14 amino acids. V dropped 3 bases and J dropped 3; count of bases not matched to a gene: 5. Per germline, CDR1 GTSNPN and CDR2 SVGIG (reference sequence).

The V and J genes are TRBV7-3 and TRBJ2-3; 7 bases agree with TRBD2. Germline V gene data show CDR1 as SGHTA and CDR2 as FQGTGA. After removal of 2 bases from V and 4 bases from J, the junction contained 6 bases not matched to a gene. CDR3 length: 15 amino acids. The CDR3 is CASSLWGGSADTQYF. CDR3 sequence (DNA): TGTGCCAGCAGCTTATGGGGCGGGAGCGCAGATACGCAGTATTTT.